The present TCR beta chain was sequenced within a study of T cell responses to AZD1222 COVID-19 vaccine (TCRdb year 2021). Looking at the study overall: AZD1222 recipients with second doses at about 4 weeks or about 12 weeks were pooled, because spike-specific TCR depth and breadth did not differ between schedules. A total of more than 230 trial participants underwent TCR sequencing, of whom 207 received two doses of AZD1222 and some 25 received two doses of the MenACWY control vaccine. Trial participants were enrolled by age into subgroups of 18-55, 56-69 and 70-plus years, and roughly 150, 30 and 60 TCR-sequenced participants, respectively, were included in these subgroups. What the work shows at the level of the full study, not this receptor alone: Conclusions about previously exposed vaccinees are limited, since just six AZD1222 recipients were seropositive for SARS-CoV-2 at baseline. Spike-specific TCR breadth and depth rose significantly after two AZD1222 doses compared with day 0 and with MenACWY recipients. No day 14 peak-response samples were available, so repertoires were characterized only after the peak T cell response. In the small 56-69-year group, the increase in depth fell short of significance, most likely because of low power. Vaccine-associated CD4 TCRs spanned the whole spike protein, with dominant responses in regions 160-218 and 743-854. Most participants were white British and females outnumbered males, and the authors suggested that clonal diversity may have been underestimated. Reportedly, almost half of the unique spike-specific TCRs recognized epitopes lying outside the regions that are mutated in the B.1.351 and B.1.1.7 variants.

As concerns this clone: Its specific antigen is unknown. No base qualities exist here, and no much larger clone lies one base off it.

The CDR3 regions of human TCRbeta chains were subjected to immunosequencing. Under the source paper's analysis protocol: Repertoire TCRs were matched against a reference library of SARS-CoV-2-specific TCRs generated with the MIRA antigen-specificity platform. Breadth was defined as the fraction of unique TCRs that were SARS-CoV-2-associated, and depth was defined as the fraction of total T cells that were SARS-CoV-2-associated. Using the MIRA data, every spike-specific TCR was mapped to the spike region that the TCR reacted to and assigned to either a CD4 or a CD8 class. Log10-transformed breadth and depth values were compared by one-way ANOVA with Sidak's multiple comparisons tests. This is the immuneACCESS table as TCRdb keeps it, with only in-frame sequences that have V and J called. A part of the clones is gone; compared with another copy, unresolved V genes explain less than half, and the rest is unexplained. V, J and clone size reflect that table, while D and trimming were determined from the DNA. This sample gives about 86,000 clones in total; approximately 78% of them show up just once. The ten largest clonotypes hold over 20% of the sample.

The label giving this sample's time point can be read as: baseline before first vaccination. The vaccinee samples were drawn from two UK trials, COV001 and COV002, one of which was a single-blind randomized controlled phase 2/3 trial testing AZD1222 (ChAdOx1 nCoV-19) in healthy adults. Trial participant PBMC samples were collected at day 0 and day 28 after the second dose for TCRbeta chain sequencing. The CDR3 starts with the cysteine, ends with the phenylalanine, and has 18 residues. The only DNA kept is the CDR3, 54 bases in frame from the first base. Relative to germline, V is missing 2 bases and J is missing 0 bases, with 9 bases of the junction outside any gene match. The CDR1 and CDR2 encoded by the germline V gene are MNHEY and SVGEGT.

The TCR sequence derives from an adult in good health. Rearrangement joined TRBV6-2 or TRBV6-3 to TRBJ1-4, with TRBD1 matching 7 junction bases. The starting material was peripheral blood, obtained on day 0 of AZD1222 vaccination. Here is the DNA: TGTGCCAGCAGTTACAGCGGCAGGGGGGCAGCAACTAATGAAAAACTGTTTTTT. This codes for CASSYSGRGAATNEKLFF.